Each of the 26 T cell receptor beta chains below was sequenced from the same sample in a study of shared clonotypes between healthy human individuals. The method was immunoSEQ multiplex PCR; TCRdb's version includes in-frame clones alone and lacks a portion of them. The sample has about 2.4 million clones, approximately 93% seen once. Input material: naive CD4+ T cells from PBMCs. Subset given: CD45RA+ positively selected. All receptors derive from a man younger than 35 in good health. Some clones in this sample may be carry-over from other donors' samples.

The genes are TRBV5-1 and TRBJ2-6, with D maybe TRBD1 (5 bases). CDR3 length equals 14 residues. V was pared by 5 bases and J by 4 bases, with 10 bases between. CDR1 and CDR2 from the germline V gene are SGHRS and YFSETQ. CDR3 in DNA: TGCGCCAGCAGAGCAGGGTCGGGGGCCAACGTCCTGACTTTC. Protein sequence: CASRAGSGANVLTF.

The gene calls are TRBV19 and TRBJ1-2, with TRBD1 matching over 7 bases. The trim removed 10 bases at V and 4 bases at J, leaving 21 bases unmatched. Per the germline V gene, CDR1 is LNHDA and CDR2 is SQIVND (reference sequence). The CDR3 has 17 amino acids. CDR3 region: CATVPGQLPQLAYGYTF. In DNA, the CDR3 is TGTGCCACCGTACCGGGACAGTTGCCGCAGCTCGCCTATGGCTACACCTTC. The full variable domain, with the rest looked up from reference TRBV19 and TRBJ1-2, is DGGITQSPKYLFRKEGQNVTLSCEQNLNHDAMYWYRQDPGQGLRLIYYSQIVNDFQKGDIAEGYSVSREKKESFPLTVTSAQKNPTAFYLCATVPGQLPQLAYGYTFGSGTRLTVV.

CDR3 sequence (DNA): TGCGCCAGCAGCCTGAGGACGGACCCTAACTATGGCTACACCTTC. This gives the protein CASSLRTDPNYGYTF. The rearrangement uses TRBV5-1 and TRBJ1-2; D is uncertain. CDR1 SGHRS and CDR2 YFSETQ come from the germline V gene. V was pared by 4 bases and J by 0 bases, with 13 bases between. The CDR3 contains 15 residues.

In regard to this clone: In the same sample, other DNA sequences code for this CDR3. V gene TRBV6-5 combines with J gene TRBJ2-7; 7 nucleotides agree with TRBD2. Germline CDR1 and CDR2: MNHEY and SVGAGI. The CDR3 is 14 residues long. V lost 0 bases, J lost 3 bases, and 2 bases stayed unmatched. CDR3: CASSYSASGYEQYF. CDR3 bases: TGTGCCAGCAGTTACTCGGCTAGCGGCTACGAGCAGTACTTC.

The V and J genes are TRBV9 and TRBJ2-7, with D perhaps TRBD1 or TRBD2 (5 bases each). Germline CDR1 and CDR2: SGDLS and YYNGEE. Trimming shortened V by 3 bases and J by 6 bases, and 19 bases separated the two germline ends. This CDR3 comprises 15 residues. The CDR3 DNA reads TGTGCCAGCAGCGGGGGACCGCCGGGTTACAGCGAGCAGTACTTC. Translated: CASSGGPPGYSEQYF.

V usage is TRBV5-4 and J usage is TRBJ1-1; D is unclear. The CDR3 runs 13 residues. Trimming pared 3 bases from V and 6 bases from J, leaving 12 bases between. Germline CDR1 reads SGHNT; CDR2 reads YYREEE (reference sequence). CDR3 loop: CASSSGWAAEAFF. CDR3 bases: TGTGCCAGCAGCTCCGGCTGGGCAGCTGAAGCTTTCTTT.

This chain uses TRBV11-3 with TRBJ2-1; the D is unclear. Trimming removed 5 bases at V and 6 bases at J, with 14 bases between. This CDR3 is 14 amino acids long. Germline V gene lookup returns CDR1 SGHNT and CDR2 YENEEA. DNA for the CDR3: TGTGCCAGCAGCCCCTCTGGAGCGAGCAATGAGCAGTTCTTC. This sequence encodes CASSPSGASNEQFF.

This sequence joins TRBV7-9 and TRBJ1-2; D call uncertain. Trimming removed 1 base at V and 4 bases at J, with 10 bases between. Looked up from germline, CDR1 is SEHNR and CDR2 is FQNEAQ (reference sequence). This CDR3 comprises 14 residues. CDR3 DNA sequence: TGTGCCAGCAGCTTAGGGTTGTTGAGCTATGGCTACACCTTC. Translation gives CASSLGLLSYGYTF.

The chain carries TRBV28 and TRBJ2-1, with 8 bases aligning to TRBD1. CDR1 is MDHEN, CDR2 SYDVKM, per germline. The CDR3 extends over 15 amino acids. Unmatched junction bases numbered 17, after V lost 11 bases and J lost 8 bases. CDR3 nucleotides: TGTGCCTGCTCTCAGACAGGGGTTAAAGTCGATGAGCAGTTCTTC. Translated: CACSQTGVKVDEQFF.

V usage is TRBV11-2 and J usage is TRBJ1-4; maybe TRBD1 (5 bases). The CDR3 consists of 16 residues. V lost 6 bases and J lost 4, with 18 bases in between. The germline CDR1 and CDR2 sequences are SGHAT and FQNNGV. The CDR3 DNA reads as TGTGCCAGCAGAAAGGCTCCGGGACGGATTAATGAAAAACTGTTTTTT. This sequence encodes CASRKAPGRINEKLFF.

On this clone itself: The sample has other DNA sequences that encode this CDR3 too. V is TRBV6-1 and J is TRBJ2-5; D gene uncertain. The length of the CDR3 is 12 residues. Germline CDR1 reads MNHNS; CDR2 reads SASEGT. Trimming removed 4 bases at V and 5 bases at J, with 8 bases between. The CDR3 sequence: CASSGLGETQYF. Here the CDR3 DNA reads TGTGCCAGCAGTGGGCTTGGGGAGACCCAGTACTTC.

This clone was seen only once. The CDR3: CASSSQGRLNQPQHF. Here the CDR3 DNA reads TGTGCCAGCAGCTCACAGGGGCGGTTAAATCAGCCCCAGCATTTT. J is TRBJ1-5 and V is TRBV6-5, with 7 nucleotides matching TRBD1. CDR1 is MNHEY, CDR2 SVGAGI, per germline. The CDR3 totals 15 residues. Trimming removed 6 bases from V and 4 bases from J; junction bases left unmatched: 9.

Points on this clone: The same CDR3 arises from other DNA sequences in this sample as well. This rearrangement joins TRBV5-1 to TRBJ1-1; D gene unclear. This CDR3 spans 15 amino acids. Germline assignment: CDR1 SGHRS and CDR2 YFSETQ. Trimming stripped 0 bases from V and 0 bases from J, with 9 bases between. Here the CDR3 reads CASSLGQTLNTEAFF. The CDR3 DNA follows: TGCGCCAGCAGCTTGGGGCAGACCTTGAACACTGAAGCTTTCTTT. The whole variable domain, filled in from reference TRBV5-1 and TRBJ1-1, reads KAGVTQTPRYLIKTRGQQVTLSCSPISGHRSVSWYQQTPGQGLQFLFEYFSETQRNKGNFPGRFSGRQFSNSRSEMNVSTLELGDSALYLCASSLGQTLNTEAFFGQGTRLTVV.

The J gene is TRBJ2-3, the V gene TRBV6-1; weak D call: TRBD2 (5 bases). This CDR3 spans 14 amino acids. Germline values: CDR1 MNHNS, CDR2 SASEGT. V lost 4 bases to trimming and J lost 0 bases, with 8 bases between them. The CDR3 loop reads CASSVEGSTDTQYF. The CDR3 DNA is TGTGCCAGCAGTGTAGAGGGAAGCACAGATACGCAGTATTTT.

V is TRBV28 and J is TRBJ1-2; D call uncertain. The CDR3 sequence is 14 residues long. Trimming removed 5 bases at V and 8 bases at J, with 18 bases between. Germline CDR1 MDHEN, CDR2 SYDVKM. CDR3 DNA sequence: TGTGCCAGCAGTGAAACGACCGCTAACTTAGGCTACACCTTC. It codes for CASSETTANLGYTF.

This clone was detected only once. The rearrangement joins TRBV5-1 to TRBJ2-2; a possible D gene is TRBD2 (6 bases). CDR3 length equals 18 residues. Deletions cut 2 bases from V and 5 bases from J, with 22 bases between. The germline CDR1 and CDR2 sequences are SGHRS and YFSETQ. CDR3 sequence reads: CASSFQTWVGLKTGELFF. The CDR3 DNA reads TGCGCCAGCAGCTTTCAAACTTGGGTTGGACTAAAGACCGGGGAGCTGTTTTTT.

CDR3 nucleotide sequence: TGTGCCAGCAGCCATGGGAGGTGGGTCACAGATACGCAGTATTTT. As protein: CASSHGRWVTDTQYF. The J gene is TRBJ2-3, the V gene TRBV14; weak D call: TRBD2 (6 bases). The CDR3 spans 15 residues. V shed 3 bases and J shed 2 bases, with 12 bases lying between them. The germline CDR1 and CDR2 sequences are SGHDN and FVKESK.

V usage is TRBV30 and J usage is TRBJ1-2, with 7 bases lining up with TRBD1. The CDR3 is 14 residues long. The germline CDR1 and CDR2 sequences are GTSNPN and SVGIG (reference sequence). V lost 2 bases to trimming and J lost 2 bases; unmatched junction nucleotides: 5. CDR3 sequence reads: CAWSMAGGNYGYTF. DNA of the CDR3: TGTGCCTGGAGTATGGCAGGGGGAAACTATGGCTACACCTTC.

The rearrangement joins TRBV5-1 to TRBJ2-7; D is unclear. In germline, CDR1 is SGHRS, CDR2 YFSETQ. V lost 1 base and J 5 bases, leaving 10 bases between the germline ends. The CDR3 extends over 13 amino acids. CDR3 sequence (DNA): TGCGCCAGCAGCTTGCCCACCCTAAACGAGCAGTACTTC. This encodes CASSLPTLNEQYF.

J is TRBJ2-1 and V is TRBV5-1; 14 nucleotides match TRBD2. This CDR3 spans 16 amino acids. The trim removed 3 bases at V and 6 bases at J, leaving 5 bases unmatched. Germline V gene lookup returns CDR1 SGHRS and CDR2 YFSETQ. Here the CDR3 reads CASSWGLAGVFNEQFF. CDR3 coding DNA: TGCGCCAGCAGCTGGGGACTAGCGGGAGTATTCAATGAGCAGTTCTTC.

Points on this clone: The sample holds other DNA sequences that translate to the same CDR3. The rearrangement links TRBV5-1 to TRBJ2-5, with D uncertain. The CDR3 covers 11 residues. V was pared by 7 bases and J by 3 bases, with 7 bases between. CDR1 is SGHRS, CDR2 YFSETQ, per germline. This chain's CDR3 is CASSLKETQYF. The DNA of the CDR3 is TGCGCCAGCTCCCTGAAAGAGACCCAGTACTTC.

This chain links TRBV6-5 with TRBJ1-1, with TRBD1 as a possible D gene (6 bases). The CDR3 consists of 13 residues. CDR1 MNHEY and CDR2 SVGAGI come from the germline V gene. V lost 10 bases, J lost 1 base, and 13 bases lay in between. CDR3 in amino acids: CAISKDRNTEAFF. CDR3 DNA: TGTGCCATCTCGAAGGACAGGAACACTGAAGCTTTCTTT.

The V call is TRBV5-3, the J call TRBJ2-7; 7 bases are shared with TRBD2. TRBV5-3 is marked as an open reading frame, function uncertain. V shed 4 bases, J shed 4 bases, and the junction held 11 bases outside the gene matches. This CDR3 contains 15 residues. CDR3 sequence (DNA): TGTGCCAGAAGCGAGGTTGGCGGGAGCGGTTACGAGCAGTACTTC. Its protein product is CARSEVGGSGYEQYF.

The chain is built from TRBV6-5 and TRBJ2-1, with 8 bases fitting TRBD2. CDR1 MNHEY and CDR2 SVGAGI come from the germline V gene. The CDR3 covers 14 residues. V trimming: 6 bases; J trimming: 4 bases; junction bases outside the gene matches: 5. The CDR3, as DNA: TGTGCCAGCAGCAACGGACTAGCTTACAATGAGCAGTTCTTC. Encoded protein: CASSNGLAYNEQFF.

The chain uses TRBV7-2 and TRBJ2-7; 7 bases match TRBD1. This CDR3 is 14 amino acids long. Trimming removed 5 bases from V and 5 bases from J; junction bases left unmatched: 9. Per germline, CDR1 SGHTA and CDR2 FQGNSA. CDR3 loop: CASSPTGSNDEQYF. DNA of the CDR3: TGTGCCAGCAGCCCGACAGGGTCTAACGACGAGCAGTACTTC.

The CDR3 here is CASSPRPGDNEQFF. Here the CDR3 DNA reads TGTGCCAGCTCACCACGGCCAGGGGACAATGAGCAGTTCTTC. The rearrangement joins TRBV18 to TRBJ2-1, with TRBD1 as a possible D gene (6 bases). V shed 1 base and J shed 5 bases, with 9 bases lying between them. This CDR3 region has 14 residues. The V gene's germline CDR1 is KGHSH and CDR2 LQKENI.